This T cell receptor beta chain originates from a study of CD8+CD57+ T cells in acquired aplastic anemia. Across the study: Sequencing produced an average of about 10 million reads per healthy donor for CD4+ cells.

The table lists this clonotype with many counts. The antigen remains unidentified. The TCR beta profiling, which covered VDJ combination and CDR3 sequence, was carried out using genomic DNA as the template. TCRdb reanalysed the reads using MiXCR and keeps one entry per CDR3 protein. This table holds roughly 58,000 distinct CDR3 sequences, less than 65% found once. Study-wide results and limits: Patients and controls had CD8+ Simpson's diversity values that were not significantly distinct.

This CDR3 region has 16 residues. V trimming: 4 bases; J trimming: 4 bases; junction bases outside the gene matches: 3. The V gene's germline CDR1 is SEHNR and CDR2 FQNEAQ (reference sequence). Specimen: sorted CD4+, CD8+, or CD8+CD57+ T cells (not recorded which) from PBMCs. J is TRBJ2-3 and V is TRBV7-9; 15 bases line up with TRBD2. This clonotype originated in a human donor in good health, serving as a control. CDR3 in amino acids: CASSSRTSGRADTQYF. CDR3 in DNA: TGTGCCAGCAGCTCAAGGACTAGCGGGAGGGCAGATACGCAGTATTTT.